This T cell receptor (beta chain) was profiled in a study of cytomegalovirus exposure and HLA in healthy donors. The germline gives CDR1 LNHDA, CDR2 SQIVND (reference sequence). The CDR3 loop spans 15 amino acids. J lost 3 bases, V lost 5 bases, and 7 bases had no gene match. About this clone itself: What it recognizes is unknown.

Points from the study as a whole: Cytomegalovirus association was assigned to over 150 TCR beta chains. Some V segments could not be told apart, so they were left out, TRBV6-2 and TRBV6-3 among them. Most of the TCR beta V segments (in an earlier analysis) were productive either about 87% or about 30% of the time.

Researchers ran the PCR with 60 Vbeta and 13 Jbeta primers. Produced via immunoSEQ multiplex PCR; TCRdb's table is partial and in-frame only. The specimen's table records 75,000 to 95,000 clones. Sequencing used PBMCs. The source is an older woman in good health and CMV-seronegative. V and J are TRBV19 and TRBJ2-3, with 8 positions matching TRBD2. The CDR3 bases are TGTGCCAGTAGTCCCAAGCGGGGGCGGACAGATACGCAGTATTTT. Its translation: CASSPKRGRTDTQYF.